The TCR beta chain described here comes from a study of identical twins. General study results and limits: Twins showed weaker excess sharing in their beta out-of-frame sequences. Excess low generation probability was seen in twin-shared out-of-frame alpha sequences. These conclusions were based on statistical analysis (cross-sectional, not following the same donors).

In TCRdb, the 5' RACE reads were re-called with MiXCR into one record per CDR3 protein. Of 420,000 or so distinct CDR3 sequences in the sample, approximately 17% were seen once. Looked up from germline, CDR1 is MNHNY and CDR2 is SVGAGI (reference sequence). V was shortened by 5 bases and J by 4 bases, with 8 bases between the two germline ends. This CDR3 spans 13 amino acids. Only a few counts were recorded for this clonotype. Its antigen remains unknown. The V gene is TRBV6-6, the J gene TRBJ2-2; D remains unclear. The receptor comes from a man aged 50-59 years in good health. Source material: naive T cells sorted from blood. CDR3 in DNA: TGTGCCAGCAGTCCCTGGGGCACCGGGGAGCTGTTTTTT. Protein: CASSPWGTGELFF.